A single sample is the source of the 8 T cell receptor beta chains below, sequenced in a study of cytomegalovirus exposure and HLA in healthy donors. This PCR relied on a set of 60 Vbeta primers and 13 Jbeta primers. TCRdb's copy holds only in-frame clones and misses some; the assay was immunoSEQ multiplex PCR. Altogether 100,000 to 150,000 clones are present, 81% being singletons, with the ten largest covering roughly 4%. Sequencing was performed on PBMCs. All receptors derive from a man in his late teens or twenties in good health and CMV-seropositive.

V gene TRBV18 combines with J gene TRBJ1-6; D gene unclear. Per germline, CDR1 KGHSH and CDR2 LQKENI. The CDR3 length is 14 residues. V was clipped by 6 bases and J by 9 bases, with 15 bases between them. The CDR3 here is CASSNGLFSSPLHF. As DNA, the CDR3 is TGTGCCAGCTCTAACGGACTTTTTTCTTCACCCCTCCACTTT.

J is TRBJ1-2 and V is TRBV5-1, with TRBD1 identical over 7 bases. Germline V lookup: CDR1 SGHRS, CDR2 YFSETQ. The CDR3 runs to 17 residues. J gave up 6 bases and V 4 bases, and 18 bases lay outside the gene matches. CDR3 loop: CASSPGQRTFLRDGYTF. CDR3 coding DNA: TGCGCCAGCAGCCCGGGACAGAGGACTTTTCTTAGGGATGGCTACACCTTC.

V gene TRBV12-5 combines with J gene TRBJ2-1, with a tentative D call TRBD2 (6 bases). This CDR3 spans 13 amino acids. From germline, CDR1 is LGHNT and CDR2 FRNRAP. The V end lost 2 bases, the J end lost 15 bases, and 17 bases lay between the germline ends. CDR3 loop: CASGLFRSGLSFF. The DNA of the CDR3 is TGTGCTAGTGGTTTGTTTAGGAGCGGGCTTTCGTTCTTC.

This rearrangement joins TRBV9 to TRBJ2-5, with D maybe TRBD1 (6 bases). This CDR3 contains 16 residues. With 4 bases removed from V and 5 bases from J, the gap between germline ends came to 21 bases. Germline values: CDR1 SGDLS, CDR2 YYNGEE. The CDR3 here is CASSNFGQFLAETQYF. The CDR3 DNA reads TGTGCCAGCAGCAATTTTGGACAGTTTCTGGCGGAGACCCAGTACTTC.

J is TRBJ1-2 and V is TRBV27, with 7 bases identical to TRBD1. The CDR3 has 12 residues. Germline CDR1 is MNHEY and CDR2 is SMNVEV (reference sequence). With V trimmed by 9 bases and J by 3 bases, 4 bases remained unmatched. The CDR3 DNA reads TGTGCCAGTCGCGGACAGGACTATGGCTACACCTTC. Translating it yields CASRGQDYGYTF.

The gene calls are TRBV6-5 and TRBJ1-3; the D is unclear. Trimming stripped 2 bases from V and 0 bases from J, with 8 bases between. The germline V gene encodes CDR1 MNHEY and CDR2 SVGAGI. The CDR3 consists of 15 residues. The CDR3 is CASSYSSYSGNTIYF. DNA of the CDR3: TGTGCCAGCAGTTACAGCTCCTACTCTGGAAACACCATATATTTT.

The chain couples TRBV9 to TRBJ1-5; 8 bases are shared with TRBD1. There are 15 residues in the CDR3. In germline, CDR1 is SGDLS, CDR2 YYNGEE. V was pared by 3 bases and J by 4 bases, with 6 bases of the junction left unmatched. The CDR3 region has the DNA TGTGCCAGCAGCGCGACGACAGGGGTAAATCAGCCCCAGCATTTT. It encodes CASSATTGVNQPQHF.

This clone was picked up one time. This chain joins TRBV2 and TRBJ1-5; 8 bases align to TRBD1. Trimming cost V 3 bases and J 1 base; bases outside gene matches: 5. Looked up from germline, CDR1 is SNHLY and CDR2 is FYNNEI. The CDR3 is 16 amino acids. CDR3 amino acids: CASSERTGNSNQPQHF. CDR3 DNA: TGTGCCAGCAGTGAGAGGACAGGGAACAGCAATCAGCCCCAGCATTTT.